These 5 T cell receptor beta chains originate from one sample sequenced in a study of a mutant IDH1 vaccine in newly diagnosed glioma. No antigen has been assigned to these receptors. The time point here: week 5, during vaccination. The content of each vaccine dose was 300 ug of mutant IDH1 20-mer peptide, and topical imiquimod accompanied it. Data came from immunoSEQ multiplex PCR; TCRdb stores just in-frame clones and leaves some out. The table records around 58,000 clones, 81% of them present only once. This specimen consisted of PBMCs, obtained from a glioma patient whose treatment included an IDH1 peptide vaccine. The receptors stem from a man under 40 with glioma.

About this clone itself: Other DNA sequences within the sample encode an identical CDR3. J is TRBJ1-6 and V is TRBV5-1; 9 nucleotides match TRBD1. Looked up from germline, CDR1 is SGHRS and CDR2 is YFSETQ. Trimming cost V 3 bases and J 7 bases; bases outside gene matches: 5. The CDR3 runs to 15 residues. As DNA, the CDR3 is TGCGCCAGCAGCTACTCAGACAGGGGGAATTCACCCCTCCACTTT. Encoded protein: CASSYSDRGNSPLHF. The variable domain in full, with the rest retrieved from reference TRBV5-1 and TRBJ1-6, is KAGVTQTPRYLIKTRGQQVTLSCSPISGHRSVSWYQQTPGQGLQFLFEYFSETQRNKGNFPGRFSGRQFSNSRSEMNVSTLELGDSALYLCASSYSDRGNSPLHFGNGTRLTVT.

This clone was picked up a small number of times. V is TRBV30 and J is TRBJ1-1; 7 bases fit TRBD1. Germline V gene sequence: CDR1 GTSNPN, CDR2 SVGIG (reference sequence). The V and J ends lost 5 bases and 7 bases, in that order; junction bases with no gene match: 13. CDR3 length equals 14 residues. Here the CDR3 reads CAWRDRVGFHEAFF. CDR3 coding DNA: TGTGCCTGGCGCGACAGGGTTGGATTTCATGAAGCTTTCTTT.

The chain recombines TRBV6-1 with TRBJ1-1; D gene unclear. Germline CDR1 reads MNHNS; CDR2 reads SASEGT. With 8 bases removed from V and 4 bases from J, the gap between germline ends came to 14 bases. The CDR3 is 13 residues long. The CDR3, as DNA: TGTGCCAGCCAGGTATGGAGTGGCACTGAAGCTTTCTTT. It yields the protein CASQVWSGTEAFF.

The chain has TRBV7-8 and TRBJ1-6; possibly TRBD1 for D (5 bases). The CDR3 contains 18 residues. The germline CDR1 and CDR2 sequences are SGHVS and FQNEAQ. Trimming shortened V by 1 base and J by 0 bases, and 13 bases separated the two germline ends. CDR3 sequence reads: CASSLESGRGSYNSPLHF. Written as DNA, the CDR3 is TGTGCCAGCAGCTTAGAGTCGGGACGGGGCTCCTATAATTCACCCCTCCACTTT.

The chain uses TRBV19 and TRBJ1-2; D gene uncertain. CDR1 is LNHDA, CDR2 SQIVND, per germline (reference sequence). CDR3 size: 15 residues. V lost 3 bases and J 7 bases, leaving 18 bases between the germline ends. The CDR3, as DNA: TGTGCCAGTAGTATGGGCTCCCCTCGGGGATTTGGCTACACCTTC. Translation: CASSMGSPRGFGYTF.